The sequence of this TCR beta chain was determined in a study of OX40 agonist ivuxolimab in advanced cancers. General study points: CD4+ T cells averaged fewer expanded clones than CD8+ T cells.

As to this clone: Its antigen is not known.

The CDR3 covers 10 residues. V lost 6 bases, J lost 8 bases, and 5 bases lay in between. CDR1 LNHDA and CDR2 SQIVND come from the germline V gene (reference sequence). Assay used: immunoSEQ multiplex PCR; TCRdb lists only in-frame clones, some missing. Altogether over 100,000 clones are present, approximately 90% being singletons, with the ten largest covering around 1%. This specimen consisted of CD4+ or CD8+ T cells sorted from blood, obtained in a trial of the OX40 agonist ivuxolimab. The chain combines TRBV19 with TRBJ2-1; tentatively, D is TRBD1 or TRBD2 (5 bases each). The receptor comes from an adult with an advanced solid tumor such as melanoma, head and neck, liver or kidney cancer. The CDR3 sequence is CASRGDEQFF. The DNA of the CDR3 is TGTGCCAGTAGGGGGGATGAGCAGTTCTTC.